This T cell receptor (beta chain) was captured by sequencing in a study of CD8 T cells in Susac syndrome. About the study: Among sequenced Susac syndrome patients, roughly 6 had active disease and under ten were in remission.

Study-wide points: Susac syndrome CD4+ T cell repertoires showed no clonal expansion.

The sample holds one count of this clonotype. Antigen: not known. CD8+ and CD4+ T cells were negatively isolated; TEMRA cells were FACS-enriched. The RNA, roughly 0.45 to 1 ug, was put through reverse transcription using random hexamers. TCRdb used MiXCR to reprocess the immunoSEQ multiplex PCR reads, holding one entry per CDR3 protein. The sample carries a few hundred thousand distinct CDR3 sequences, about 95% recorded once. The specimen sequenced was CD4+ T cells from PBMCs. The TCR was taken from a human donor with Susac syndrome.

CDR3 in DNA: TGTGCCAGCAGCTTAGATACTCAGAACTATGGCTACACCTTC. The encoded protein is CASSLDTQNYGYTF. The chain uses TRBV7-2 and TRBJ1-2; D unclear. The V gene's germline CDR1 is SGHTA and CDR2 FQGNSA. This CDR3 has 14 residues. Trimming removed 1 base at V and 2 bases at J, with 8 bases between.